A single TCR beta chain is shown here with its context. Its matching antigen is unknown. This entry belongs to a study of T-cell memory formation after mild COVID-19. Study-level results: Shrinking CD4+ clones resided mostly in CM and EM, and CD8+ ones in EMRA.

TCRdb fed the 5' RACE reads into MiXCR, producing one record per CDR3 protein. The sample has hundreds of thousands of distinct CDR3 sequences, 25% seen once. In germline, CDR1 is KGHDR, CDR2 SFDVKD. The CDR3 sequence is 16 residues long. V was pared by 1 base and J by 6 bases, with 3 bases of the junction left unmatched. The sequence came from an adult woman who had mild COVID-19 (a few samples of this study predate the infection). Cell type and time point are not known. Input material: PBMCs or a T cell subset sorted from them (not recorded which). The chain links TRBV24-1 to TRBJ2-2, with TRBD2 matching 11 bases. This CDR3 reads CATSDFPSGRSGELFF. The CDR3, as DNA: TGTGCCACCAGTGATTTCCCTAGCGGGAGGTCCGGGGAGCTGTTTTTT.